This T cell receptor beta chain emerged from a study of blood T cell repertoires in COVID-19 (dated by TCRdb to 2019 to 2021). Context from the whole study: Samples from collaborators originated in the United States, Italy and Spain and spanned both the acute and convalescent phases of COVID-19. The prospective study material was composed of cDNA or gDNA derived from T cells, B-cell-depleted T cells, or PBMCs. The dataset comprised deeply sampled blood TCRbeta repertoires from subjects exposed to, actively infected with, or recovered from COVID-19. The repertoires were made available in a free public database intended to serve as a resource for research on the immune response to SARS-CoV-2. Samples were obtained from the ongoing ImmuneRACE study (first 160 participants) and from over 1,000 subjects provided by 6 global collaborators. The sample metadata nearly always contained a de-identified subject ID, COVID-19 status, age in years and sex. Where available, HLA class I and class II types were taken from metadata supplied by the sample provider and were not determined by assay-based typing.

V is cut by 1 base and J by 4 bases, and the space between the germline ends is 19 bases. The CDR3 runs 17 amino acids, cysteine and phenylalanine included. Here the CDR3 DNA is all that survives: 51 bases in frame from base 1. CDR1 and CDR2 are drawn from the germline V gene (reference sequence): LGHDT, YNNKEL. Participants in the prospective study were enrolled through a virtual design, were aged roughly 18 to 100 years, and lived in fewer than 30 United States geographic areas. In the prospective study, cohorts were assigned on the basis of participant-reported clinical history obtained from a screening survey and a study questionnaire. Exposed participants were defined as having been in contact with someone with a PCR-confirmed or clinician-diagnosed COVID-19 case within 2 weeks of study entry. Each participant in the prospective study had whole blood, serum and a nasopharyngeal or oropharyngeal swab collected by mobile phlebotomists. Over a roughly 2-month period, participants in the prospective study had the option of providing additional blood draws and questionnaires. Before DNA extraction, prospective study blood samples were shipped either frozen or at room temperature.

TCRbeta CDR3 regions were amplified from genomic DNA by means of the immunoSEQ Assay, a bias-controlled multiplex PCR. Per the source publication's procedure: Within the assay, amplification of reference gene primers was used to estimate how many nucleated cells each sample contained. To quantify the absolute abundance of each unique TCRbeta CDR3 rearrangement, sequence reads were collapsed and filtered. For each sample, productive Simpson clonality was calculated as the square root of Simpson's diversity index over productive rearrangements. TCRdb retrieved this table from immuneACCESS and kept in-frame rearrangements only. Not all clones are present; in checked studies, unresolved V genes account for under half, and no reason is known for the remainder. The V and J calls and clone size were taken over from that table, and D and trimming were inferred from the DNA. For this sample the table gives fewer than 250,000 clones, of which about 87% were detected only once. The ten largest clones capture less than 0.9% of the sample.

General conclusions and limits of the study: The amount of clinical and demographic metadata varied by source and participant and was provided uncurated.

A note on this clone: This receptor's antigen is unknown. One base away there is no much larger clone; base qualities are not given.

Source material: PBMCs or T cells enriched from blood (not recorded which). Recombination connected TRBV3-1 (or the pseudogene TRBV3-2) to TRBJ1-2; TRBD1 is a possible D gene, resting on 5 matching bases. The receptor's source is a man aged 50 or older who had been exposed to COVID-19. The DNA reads TGTGCCAGCAGCCAAGTGCGAGACAGTCAAACCGTCTATGGCTACACCTTC. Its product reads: CASSQVRDSQTVYGYTF.